This T cell receptor (beta chain) emerged from a study of human T cells and chemical hapten exposure. Study details: The study sensitized with 2% DPC on an approximately 2 cm by approximately 2 cm patch of upper inner arm skin.

TCRdb called the RACE reads again in MiXCR, with one record for every CDR3 protein. The repertoire consists of about 84,000 distinct CDR3 sequences, with 9.5% to 14% occurring once and the leading ten covering about 4%. Time point: patch test 3, about 24 weeks after DPC sensitization. Treatment specified: therapeutic diphenylcyclopropenone sensitization with weekly scalp DPC. Before extraction, the whole blood was not fractionated, and total RNA was taken from it. This CDR3 spans 15 amino acids. Per germline, CDR1 DFQATT and CDR2 SNEGSKA (reference sequence). The V end was cut by 5 bases, the J end by 1 base, with 18 bases between.

This specimen consisted of whole blood, obtained in connection with sensitization to the hapten diphenylcyclopropenone (DPC). The clonotype originates from a woman aged 50 to 60 with alopecia areata. Some clones in this sample may be carry-over from other donors' samples. The V call is TRBV20-1, the J call TRBJ2-7; D ambiguous. CDR3 residues: CSADSGQAYSYEQYF. Here the CDR3 DNA reads TGCAGTGCTGACTCCGGGCAGGCTTATTCCTACGAGCAGTACTTC.